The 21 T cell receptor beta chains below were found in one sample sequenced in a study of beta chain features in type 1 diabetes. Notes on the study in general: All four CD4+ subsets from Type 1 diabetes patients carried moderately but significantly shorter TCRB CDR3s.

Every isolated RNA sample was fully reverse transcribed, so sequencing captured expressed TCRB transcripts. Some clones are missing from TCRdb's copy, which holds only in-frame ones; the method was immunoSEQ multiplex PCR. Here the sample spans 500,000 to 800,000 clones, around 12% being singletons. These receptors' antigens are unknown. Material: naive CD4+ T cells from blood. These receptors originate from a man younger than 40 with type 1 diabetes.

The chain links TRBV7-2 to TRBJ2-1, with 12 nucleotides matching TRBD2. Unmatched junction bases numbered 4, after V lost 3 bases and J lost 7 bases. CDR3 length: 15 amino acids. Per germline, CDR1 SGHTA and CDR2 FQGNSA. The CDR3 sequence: CASSLLAGGTNEQFF. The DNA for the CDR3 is TGTGCCAGCAGCTTGCTAGCGGGGGGGACAAATGAGCAGTTCTTC.

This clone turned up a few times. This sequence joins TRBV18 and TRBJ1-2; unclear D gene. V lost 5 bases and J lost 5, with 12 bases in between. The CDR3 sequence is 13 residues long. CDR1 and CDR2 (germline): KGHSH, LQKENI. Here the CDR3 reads CASSTDRGYGYTF. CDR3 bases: TGTGCCAGCTCAACAGACCGGGGTTATGGCTACACCTTC. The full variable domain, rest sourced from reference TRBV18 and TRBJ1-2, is NAGVMQNPRHLVRRRGQEARLRCSPMKGHSHVYWYRQLPEEGLKFMVYLQKENIIDESGMPKERFSAEFPKEGPSILRIQQVVRGDSAAYFCASSTDRGYGYTFGSGTRLTVV.

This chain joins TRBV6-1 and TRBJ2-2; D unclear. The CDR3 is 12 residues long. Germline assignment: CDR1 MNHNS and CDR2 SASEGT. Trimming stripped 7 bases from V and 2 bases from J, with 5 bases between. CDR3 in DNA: TGTGCCAGCAACAGTAACACCGGGGAGCTGTTTTTT. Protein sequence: CASNSNTGELFF.

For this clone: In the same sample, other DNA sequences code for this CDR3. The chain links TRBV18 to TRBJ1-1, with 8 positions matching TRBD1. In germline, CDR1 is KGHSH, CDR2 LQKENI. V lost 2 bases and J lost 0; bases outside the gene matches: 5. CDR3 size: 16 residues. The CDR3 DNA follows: TGTGCCAGCTCACCAGGGCAGGGGGCAATGAACACTGAAGCTTTCTTT. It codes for CASSPGQGAMNTEAFF. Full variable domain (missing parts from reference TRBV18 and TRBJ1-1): NAGVMQNPRHLVRRRGQEARLRCSPMKGHSHVYWYRQLPEEGLKFMVYLQKENIIDESGMPKERFSAEFPKEGPSILRIQQVVRGDSAAYFCASSPGQGAMNTEAFFGQGTRLTVV.

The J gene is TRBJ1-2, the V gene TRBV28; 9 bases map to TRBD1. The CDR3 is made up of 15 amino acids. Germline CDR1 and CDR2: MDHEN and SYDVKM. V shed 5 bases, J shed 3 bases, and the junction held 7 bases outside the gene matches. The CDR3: CASSPGTGLHYGYTF. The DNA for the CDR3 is TGTGCCAGCAGTCCAGGGACAGGGCTTCACTATGGCTACACCTTC.

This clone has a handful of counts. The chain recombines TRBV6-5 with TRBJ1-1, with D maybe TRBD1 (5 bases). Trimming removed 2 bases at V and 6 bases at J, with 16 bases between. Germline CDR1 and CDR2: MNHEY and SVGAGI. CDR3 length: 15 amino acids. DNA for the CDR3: TGTGCCAGCAGTTACGGGGCACGGGCCTCCTCTGAAGCTTTCTTT. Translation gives CASSYGARASSEAFF.

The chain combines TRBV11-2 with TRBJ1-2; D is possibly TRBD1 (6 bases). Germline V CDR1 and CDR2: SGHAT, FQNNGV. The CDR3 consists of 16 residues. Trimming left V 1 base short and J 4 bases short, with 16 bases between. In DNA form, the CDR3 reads TGTGCCAGCAGCTTAGTAGCCGGGGGCTTTGGCTATGGCTACACCTTC. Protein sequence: CASSLVAGGFGYGYTF.

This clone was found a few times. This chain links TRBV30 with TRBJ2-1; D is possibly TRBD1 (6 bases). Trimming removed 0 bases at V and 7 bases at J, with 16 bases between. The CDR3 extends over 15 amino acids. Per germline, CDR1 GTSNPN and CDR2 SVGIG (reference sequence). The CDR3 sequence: CAWSVLTGTGNEQFF. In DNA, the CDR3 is TGTGCCTGGAGTGTACTTACAGGGACCGGGAATGAGCAGTTCTTC.

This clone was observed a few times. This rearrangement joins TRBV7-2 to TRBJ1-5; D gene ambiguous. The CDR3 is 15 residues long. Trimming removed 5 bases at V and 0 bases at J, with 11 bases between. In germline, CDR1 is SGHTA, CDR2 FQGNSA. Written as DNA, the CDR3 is TGTGCCAGCAGCCCTACAGCGCTTAGCAATCAGCCCCAGCATTTT. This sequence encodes CASSPTALSNQPQHF.

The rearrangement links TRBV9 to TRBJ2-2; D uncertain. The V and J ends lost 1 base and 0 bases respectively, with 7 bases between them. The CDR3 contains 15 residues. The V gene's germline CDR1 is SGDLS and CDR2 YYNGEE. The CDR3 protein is CASSVTDANTGELFF. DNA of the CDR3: TGTGCCAGCAGCGTAACCGACGCGAACACCGGGGAGCTGTTTTTT.

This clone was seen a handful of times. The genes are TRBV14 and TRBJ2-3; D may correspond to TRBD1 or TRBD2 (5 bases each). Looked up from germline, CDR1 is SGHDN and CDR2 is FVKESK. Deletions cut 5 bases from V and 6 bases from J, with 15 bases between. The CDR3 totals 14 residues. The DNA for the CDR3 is TGTGCCAGCAGCGCTACGTGGGGGACGGATACGCAGTATTTT. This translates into CASSATWGTDTQYF. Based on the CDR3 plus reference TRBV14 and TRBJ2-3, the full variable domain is EAGVTQFPSHSVIEKGQTVTLRCDPISGHDNLYWYRRVMGKEIKFLLHFVKESKQDESGMPNNRFLAERTGGTYSTLKVQPAELEDSGVYFCASSATWGTDTQYFGPGTRLTVL.

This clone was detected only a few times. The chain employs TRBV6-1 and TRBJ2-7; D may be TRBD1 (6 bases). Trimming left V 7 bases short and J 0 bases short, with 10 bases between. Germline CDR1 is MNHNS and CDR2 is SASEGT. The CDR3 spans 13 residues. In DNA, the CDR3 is TGTGCCAGCAAAACAGGGATCTCCTACGAGCAGTACTTC. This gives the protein CASKTGISYEQYF.

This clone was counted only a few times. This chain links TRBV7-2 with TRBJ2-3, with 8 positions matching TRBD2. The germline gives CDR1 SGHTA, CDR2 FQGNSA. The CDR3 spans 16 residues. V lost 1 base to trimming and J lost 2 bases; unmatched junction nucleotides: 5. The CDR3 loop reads CASSLVGGGLTDTQYF. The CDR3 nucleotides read TGTGCCAGCAGCTTAGTTGGCGGGGGGCTCACAGATACGCAGTATTTT.

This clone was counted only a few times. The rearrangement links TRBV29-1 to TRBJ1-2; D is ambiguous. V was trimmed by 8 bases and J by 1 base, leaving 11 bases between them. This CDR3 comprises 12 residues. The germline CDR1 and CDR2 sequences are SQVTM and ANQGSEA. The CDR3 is CSFSEHNYGYTF. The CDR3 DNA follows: TGCAGCTTTTCCGAACATAACTATGGCTACACCTTC.

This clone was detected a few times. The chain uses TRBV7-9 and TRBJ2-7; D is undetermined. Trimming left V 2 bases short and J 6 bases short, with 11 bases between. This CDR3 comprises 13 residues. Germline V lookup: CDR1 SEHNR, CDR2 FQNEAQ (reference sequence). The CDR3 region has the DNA TGTGCCAGCAGCTTAAGCCCGTTAGTCGAGCAGTACTTC. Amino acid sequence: CASSLSPLVEQYF.

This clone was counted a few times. The CDR3 protein is CASSLGRFQISNIQYF. CDR3 bases: TGTGCCAGCAGTTTGGGGCGGTTTCAAATTAGCAACATTCAGTACTTC. This chain uses TRBV28 with TRBJ2-4, with a weak D call TRBD1 (5 bases). Germline CDR1 and CDR2: MDHEN and SYDVKM. The CDR3 contains 16 residues. V was shortened by 3 bases and J by 7 bases, with 19 bases between the two germline ends.

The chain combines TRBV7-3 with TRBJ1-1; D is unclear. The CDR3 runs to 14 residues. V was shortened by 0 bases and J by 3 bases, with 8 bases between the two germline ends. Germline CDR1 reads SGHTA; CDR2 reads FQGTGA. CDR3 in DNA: TGTGCCAGCAGCTTAACGTCGGACGACACTGAAGCTTTCTTT. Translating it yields CASSLTSDDTEAFF.

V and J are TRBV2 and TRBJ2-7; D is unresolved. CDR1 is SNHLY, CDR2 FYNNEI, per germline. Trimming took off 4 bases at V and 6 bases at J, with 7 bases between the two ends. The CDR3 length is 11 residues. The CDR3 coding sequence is TGTGCCAGCAGTGCAGACCTCGAGCAGTACTTC. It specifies CASSADLEQYF.

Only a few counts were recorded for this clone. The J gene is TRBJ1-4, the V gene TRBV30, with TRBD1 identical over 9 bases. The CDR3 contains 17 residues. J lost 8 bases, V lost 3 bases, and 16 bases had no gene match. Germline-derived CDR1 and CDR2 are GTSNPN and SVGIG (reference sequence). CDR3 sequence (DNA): TGTGCCTGGAGGGGGAAGGGACAGGGCTATCTACGCGAAAAACTGTTTTTT. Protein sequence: CAWRGKGQGYLREKLFF.

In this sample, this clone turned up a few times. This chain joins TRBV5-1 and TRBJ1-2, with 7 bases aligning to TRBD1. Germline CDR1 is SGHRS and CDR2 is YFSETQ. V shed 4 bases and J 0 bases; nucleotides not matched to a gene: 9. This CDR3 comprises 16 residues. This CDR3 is CASSRGRDRANYGYTF. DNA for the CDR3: TGCGCCAGCAGCCGGGGCCGGGACAGAGCTAACTATGGCTACACCTTC.

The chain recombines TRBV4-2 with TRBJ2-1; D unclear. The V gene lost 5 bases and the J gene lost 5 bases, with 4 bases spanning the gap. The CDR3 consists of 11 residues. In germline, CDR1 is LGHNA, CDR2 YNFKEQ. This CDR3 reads CASSLNNEQFF. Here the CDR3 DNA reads TGTGCCAGCAGCTTAAACAATGAGCAGTTCTTC.